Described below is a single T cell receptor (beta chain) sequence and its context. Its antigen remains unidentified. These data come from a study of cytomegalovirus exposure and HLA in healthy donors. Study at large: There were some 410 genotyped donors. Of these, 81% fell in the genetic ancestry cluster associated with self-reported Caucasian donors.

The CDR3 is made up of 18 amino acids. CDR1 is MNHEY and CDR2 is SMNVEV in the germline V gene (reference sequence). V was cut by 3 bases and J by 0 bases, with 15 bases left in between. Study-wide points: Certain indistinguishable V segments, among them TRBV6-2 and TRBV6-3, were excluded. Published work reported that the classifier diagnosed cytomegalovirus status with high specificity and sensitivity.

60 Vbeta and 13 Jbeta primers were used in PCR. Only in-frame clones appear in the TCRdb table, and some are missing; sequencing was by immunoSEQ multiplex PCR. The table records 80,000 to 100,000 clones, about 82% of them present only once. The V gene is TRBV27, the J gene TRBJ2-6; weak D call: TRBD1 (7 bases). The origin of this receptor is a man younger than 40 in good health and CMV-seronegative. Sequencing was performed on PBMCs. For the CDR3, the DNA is TGTGCCAGCAGTTTGCGGCGGGACAGAATCTCTGGGGCCAACGTCCTGACTTTC. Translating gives CASSLRRDRISGANVLTF.